These T cell receptor beta chains were read from a single sample in a study of shared clonotypes between healthy human individuals. The assay was immunoSEQ multiplex PCR, and TCRdb's table has in-frame clones only and misses some. The sample contains a few million clones, around 90% of which appear only once. The sequenced material came from naive CD4+ T cells sorted from blood. The receptors were gathered from a young man in good health. The CDR3 runs from the conserved cysteine through the conserved F or W. The D gene is left open where the match is weak. Clone size is shown for a subset of rows, as once, few, many or a class of expanded clone.

J gene | D gene | clone size | V gene | CDR3 protein | CDR3 DNA
TRBJ2-3 | . | few | TRBV5-1 | CASSLDADTQYF | TGCGCCAGCAGCTTGGATGCAGATACGCAGTATTTT
TRBJ1-1 | . | . | TRBV5-1 | CASSLEALNTEAFF | TGCGCCAGCAGCTTGGAAGCCTTGAACACTGAAGCTTTCTTT
TRBJ2-7 | . | . | TRBV4-1 | CASSQDPRGIAYEQYF | TGCGCCAGCAGCCAAGATCCGAGGGGAATAGCCTACGAGCAGTACTTC
TRBJ1-6 | . | . | TRBV2 | CASSRTAALNNSPLHF | TGTGCCAGCAGTAGAACTGCGGCCCTTAATAATTCACCCCTCCACTTT
TRBJ1-4 | TRBD1 | . | TRBV6-5 | CASRRDRTKGEKLFF | TGTGCCAGCAGACGGGACAGGACAAAAGGTGAAAAACTGTTTTTT
TRBJ1-3 | TRBD1 | . | TRBV6-5 | CASRQGLSGNTIYF | TGTGCCAGCCGACAGGGGCTTTCCGGAAACACCATATATTTT
TRBJ1-2 | . | . | TRBV18 | CASSPPYRDYGYTF | TGTGCCAGCTCACCACCGTACAGGGACTATGGCTACACCTTC
TRBJ1-4 | TRBD1 | . | TRBV2 | CASRATGGWGEKLFF | TGTGCCAGCAGAGCCACAGGGGGCTGGGGGGAAAAACTGTTTTTT
TRBJ2-7 | . | . | TRBV18 | CASSPPDLYEQYF | TGTGCCAGCTCACCCCCTGACCTCTACGAGCAGTACTTC
TRBJ1-1 | . | once | TRBV9 | CASSVEPGSTEAFF | TGTGCCAGCAGCGTAGAGCCGGGGTCCACTGAAGCTTTCTTT
TRBJ2-2 | TRBD2 | once | TRBV4-1 | CASSPRAAGGATNTGELFF | TGCGCCAGCAGCCCCCGGGCGGCGGGGGGGGCAACGAACACCGGGGAGCTGTTTTTT
TRBJ2-3 | TRBD2 | . | TRBV5-6 | CASSLAGLAATDTQYF | TGTGCCAGCAGCTTGGCCGGACTAGCGGCCACAGATACGCAGTATTTT
TRBJ2-7 | . | . | TRBV5-4 | CASSPSGGTYEQYF | TGTGCCAGCAGCCCTTCGGGCGGAACCTACGAGCAGTACTTC
TRBJ2-2 | . | . | TRBV10-3 | CAISELLAGNTGELFF | TGTGCCATCAGTGAGCTACTTGCAGGGAACACCGGGGAGCTGTTTTTT
TRBJ2-2 | . | . | TRBV5-4 | CASSLGWDTGELFF | TGTGCCAGCAGTTTGGGATGGGACACCGGGGAGCTGTTTTTT
TRBJ1-2 | . | once | TRBV5-1 | CASSRSGDGSSGYTF | TGCGCCAGCAGCCGATCTGGGGACGGAAGCTCAGGCTACACCTTC
TRBJ1-5 | . | . | TRBV18 | CASSPELRGSGNQPQHF | TGTGCCAGCTCACCGGAACTCAGGGGAAGCGGCAATCAGCCCCAGCATTTT
TRBJ1-5 | . | . | TRBV28 | CASRPTGTAINQPQHF | TGTGCCAGCAGACCTACGGGGACGGCTATCAATCAGCCCCAGCATTTT
TRBJ2-1 | . | . | TRBV9 | CASSVGPPGDEQFF | TGTGCCAGCAGCGTGGGACCCCCCGGGGATGAGCAGTTCTTC
TRBJ1-6 | . | . | TRBV14 | CASSQDSWTKNSPLHF | TGTGCCAGCAGCCAAGATAGTTGGACGAAGAATTCACCCCTCCACTTT
TRBJ1-5 | TRBD1 | . | TRBV5-6 | CASSLGDRALTAQHF | TGTGCCAGCAGCTTGGGTGACAGGGCTCTTACAGCCCAGCATTTT
TRBJ1-1 | . | . | TRBV5-1 | CASASGAGEAFF | TGCGCCAGTGCCTCCGGGGCCGGGGAAGCTTTCTTT
TRBJ2-7 | . | . | TRBV20-1 | CSAEARDEQYF | TGCAGTGCGGAGGCTAGGGACGAGCAGTACTTC
TRBJ2-7 | . | . | TRBV6-1 | CASSDRVWEQYF | TGTGCCAGCAGTGACAGGGTTTGGGAGCAGTACTTC
TRBJ2-4 | TRBD2 | . | TRBV18 | CASSPPTGGLLAKNIQYF | TGTGCCAGCTCACCACCCACGGGGGGGCTGCTAGCCAAAAACATTCAGTACTTC
TRBJ1-4 | . | . | TRBV28 | CASSFPGKNSNEKLFF | TGTGCCAGCAGTTTCCCAGGGAAGAATTCTAATGAAAAACTGTTTTTT
TRBJ1-5 | . | few | TRBV7-2 | CASSLDSNQPQHF | TGTGCCAGCAGCTTGGACAGCAATCAGCCCCAGCATTTT
TRBJ1-4 | . | . | TRBV25-1 | CASSRGIGEGSEKLFF | TGTGCCAGCAGTAGAGGGATCGGTGAGGGGAGCGAAAAACTGTTTTTT
TRBJ1-2 | . | . | TRBV18 | CASSPLDRSNGYTF | TGTGCCAGCTCACCCTTAGACAGGAGCAATGGCTACACCTTC
TRBJ2-7 | TRBD2 | . | TRBV7-2 | CASSLGAGAGGRNEQYF | TGTGCCAGCAGCTTAGGAGCGGGAGCGGGAGGGAGGAACGAGCAGTACTTC
TRBJ1-3 | . | . | TRBV28 | CASKGPGNTIYF | TGTGCCAGCAAAGGACCTGGAAACACCATATATTTT
TRBJ2-1 | TRBD2 | . | TRBV4-3 | CASSQEPGGEQFF | TGCGCCAGCAGCCAAGAACCGGGAGGTGAGCAGTTCTTC
TRBJ2-7 | TRBD1 | . | TRBV28 | CASSLPPGTGNEQYF | TGTGCCAGCAGTCTTCCCCCCGGGACAGGGAATGAGCAGTACTTC
TRBJ1-2 | TRBD1 | . | TRBV5-6 | CASSSGTGGYGYTF | TGTGCCAGCAGCTCCGGGACAGGGGGCTATGGCTACACCTTC
TRBJ1-4 | . | . | TRBV6-5 | CASSYSRRTEKLFF | TGTGCCAGCAGTTACTCGAGACGGACTGAAAAACTGTTTTTT
TRBJ1-5 | TRBD1 | . | TRBV5-5 | CASSLQLGTAYSNQPQHF | TGTGCCAGCAGCCTCCAGTTGGGGACAGCTTATAGCAATCAGCCCCAGCATTTT